This T cell receptor beta chain was identified in a study of EBV T-cell therapy then PD-1 blockade in nasopharyngeal carcinoma (TCRdb year 2021). The CDR3 sequence holds 17 residues, the cysteine and phenylalanine included. CDR3 DNA only is kept here, 51 bases in frame from base 1. Here V drops 3 bases and J drops 1 base, and the junction holds 10 bases not matched to any gene. Sequences SGDLS (CDR1) and YYNGEE (CDR2) are obtained from the germline V gene. Genomic DNA was extracted from sorted cells using the Qiagen DNeasy Kit. Deep sequencing of the TCR beta chain was done on the immunoSEQ platform. The authors processed their data as follows. Repertoire data analysis was performed with the immunoSEQ Analyzer software. TCRdb's version of the immuneACCESS table is confined to in-frame rearrangements and falls short of the full clone set. An unresolved V gene accounts for under half of the shortfall where checked; the remainder is of unknown origin. V and J calls and clone size come straight from that table; D and trimming were deduced from the DNA. The sample profile shows 17,000 or so clones; around 80% of them were found once. The top ten hold less than 30% of the sample.

Regarding this clone: Its antigen specificity is not known. Per-base quality was not reported, and no clone a single base away is much larger than it.

Per the publication, the treatment or condition label means: AdE1-LMPpoly-expanded autologous EBV-specific T-cell therapy followed by anti-PD-1 nivolumab. The chain couples TRBV9 to TRBJ2-3, and TRBD2 aligns with 8 junction nucleotides. Sequenced here: CD8+ T cells from blood, sampled at day 0 from a patient whose treatment included autologous EBV-specific T cells and nivolumab. The sequence was collected from a man aged 40-55 years with nasopharyngeal carcinoma. Read as DNA, the sequence is TGTGCCAGCAGCGGGCTCTTGGGCGGGGGGCGCACAGATACGCAGTATTTT. It translates to CASSGLLGGGRTDTQYF. The CDR3, completed at both ends by the reference TRBV9 and TRBJ2-3 genes, gives the full variable domain DSGVTQTPKHLITATGQRVTLRCSPRSGDLSVYWYQQSLDQGLQFLIQYYNGEERAKGNILERFSAQQFPDLHSELNLSSLELGDSALYFCASSGLLGGGRTDTQYFGPGTRLTVL.